Detailed here is one T cell receptor (beta chain). Its target is unknown. The sample originates from a study of blood T cells in healthy people across ages. General study findings and limits: With age, beta diversity per million T cells declined roughly linearly, significantly by about 40.

Next came a second PCR, run for about 6 to 11 cycles, which used a sample-barcoded 5' primer along with a J-beta primer mix. Each sample provided no less than 2.5 million CDR3-containing paired-end reads. MiXCR was run by TCRdb on the 5' RACE reads, yielding one entry per CDR3 protein. The sample yields roughly 650,000 distinct CDR3 sequences, about 32% seen once. The CDR3 runs to 12 residues. Per germline, CDR1 SGHTA and CDR2 FQGNSA. Trimming stripped 0 bases from V and 7 bases from J, with 6 bases between. The chain carries TRBV7-2 and TRBJ1-2; D uncertain. This clonotype originated in a woman of 80 years or more in good health. The sequenced material came from blood. The CDR3, as DNA: TGTGCCAGCAGCTTAGCTACAATTGGCTACACCTTC. It encodes CASSLATIGYTF.